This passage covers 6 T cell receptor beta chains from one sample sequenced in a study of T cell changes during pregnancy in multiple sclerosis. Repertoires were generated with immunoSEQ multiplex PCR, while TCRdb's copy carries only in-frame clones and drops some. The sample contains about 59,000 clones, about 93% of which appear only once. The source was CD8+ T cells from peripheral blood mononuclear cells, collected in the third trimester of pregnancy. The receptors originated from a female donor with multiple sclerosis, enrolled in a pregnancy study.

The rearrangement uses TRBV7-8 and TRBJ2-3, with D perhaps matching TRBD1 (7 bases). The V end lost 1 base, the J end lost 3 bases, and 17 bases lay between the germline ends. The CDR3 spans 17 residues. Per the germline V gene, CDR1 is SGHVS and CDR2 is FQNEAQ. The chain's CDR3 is CASSLVGRGELTDTQYF. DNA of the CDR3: TGTGCCAGCAGCTTAGTGGGCAGGGGGGAGTTGACAGATACGCAGTATTTT.

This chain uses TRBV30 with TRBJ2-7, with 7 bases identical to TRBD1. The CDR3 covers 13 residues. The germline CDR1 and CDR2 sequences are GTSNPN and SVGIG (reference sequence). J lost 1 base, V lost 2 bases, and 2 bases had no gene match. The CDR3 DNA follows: TGTGCCTGGAGTTCAGGGGGATCCTACGAGCAGTACTTC. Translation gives CAWSSGGSYEQYF.

This CDR3 reads CASSLRTGQGKETQYF. The CDR3 DNA reads TGTGCCAGCAGCTTAAGAACAGGGCAGGGTAAGGAGACCCAGTACTTC. The J gene is TRBJ2-5, the V gene TRBV13, with D perhaps TRBD1 (6 bases). The ends were cut back, 2 bases at V and 5 bases at J, with 18 bases in the middle. Germline-derived CDR1 and CDR2 are PRHDT and FYEKMQ (reference sequence). The CDR3 has 16 residues.

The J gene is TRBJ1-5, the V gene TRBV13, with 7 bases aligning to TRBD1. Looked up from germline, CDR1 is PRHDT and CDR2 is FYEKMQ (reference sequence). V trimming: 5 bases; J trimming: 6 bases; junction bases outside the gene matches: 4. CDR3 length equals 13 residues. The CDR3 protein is CASSPTGVQPQHF. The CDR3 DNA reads TGTGCCAGCAGCCCTACAGGGGTTCAGCCCCAGCATTTT.

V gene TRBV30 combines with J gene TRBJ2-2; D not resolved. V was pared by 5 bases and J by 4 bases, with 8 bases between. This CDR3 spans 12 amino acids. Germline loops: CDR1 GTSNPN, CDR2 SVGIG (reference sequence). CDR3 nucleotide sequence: TGTGCCTGGTCACTCGCCACCGGGGAGCTGTTTTTT. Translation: CAWSLATGELFF.

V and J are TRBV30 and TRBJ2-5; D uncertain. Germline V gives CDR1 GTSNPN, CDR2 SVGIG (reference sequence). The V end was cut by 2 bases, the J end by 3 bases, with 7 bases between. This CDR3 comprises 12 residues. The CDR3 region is CAWSHTEETQYF. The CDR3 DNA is TGTGCCTGGAGTCACACCGAAGAGACCCAGTACTTC.